This record covers a single T cell receptor (beta chain). Many counts were recorded for this clonotype. The antigen this receptor binds is unknown. Base quality data are lacking; no much larger clone is found one base away. Trimming removed 0 bases from V and 5 bases from J; the gene matches leave 4 bases unexplained. The germline V gene provides CDR1 SGHRS and CDR2 YFSETQ. The CDR3 spans 14 residues, from the cysteine through the phenylalanine. The only DNA kept is the CDR3, 42 bases in frame from the first base. The source of the sample is a study of T-cell memory formation after mild COVID-19 listed by TCRdb under 2021. Regarding the research as a whole: TCR sequence clusters from the two donors were found to be largely donor specific. Longitudinal TCRalpha and TCRbeta repertoire sequencing tracked T-cell clones expanding and contracting after mild COVID-19 in a couple of donors. The cohort comprised two young, previously healthy adult volunteers, one female and one male.

This sample was sequenced with an Illumina NovaSeq 6000. cDNA libraries for TCRalpha and TCRbeta were prepared by 5'RACE using constant-segment primers, with sample barcodes and unique molecular identifiers added. RNA was extracted from every sample with Trizol reagent. Library amplification was performed in two PCR steps, and a second sample barcode and Illumina TruSeq adapters were introduced in the second step. Sequencing of libraries was performed on an Illumina NovaSeq with 2 x 150 bp paired-end reads. In the authors' own workflow: Demultiplexing of reads and collapsing into UMI-guided consensus sequences were performed with migec v1.2.7. Using mixcr v2.1.11, UMI consensuses were aligned to TRA and TRB V and J templates and then assembled into clonotypes. A clonotype was counted as expanded or contracted only when both edgeR and NoisET called the clonotype significant, with the noise models trained on biological replicates. edgeR calls used a false discovery rate-adjusted p below 0.01 and a log2 fold-change threshold of 1. As an exploratory analysis of dynamics, max-normalized trajectories of the 1000 most abundant clonotypes were examined by PCA with hierarchical clustering. The CD4 or CD8 phenotype of responding clones was assigned using the separately sequenced CD4+ and CD8+ repertoires. TCRdb took the public reads, trimmed them with fastp at Q25, ran MiXCR for clone calling and kept in-frame beta chains. Each CDR3 protein appears once, grouped with its most common genes and DNA. TCRdb, not the original authors, processed these V and J calls. This sample has around 300,000 distinct CDR3 sequences in its table, and 13% to 15% of those were observed once. Roughly 23% of the sample lies in the top ten.

Study-wide conclusions, independent of this receptor: Some responding clones were found in pre-infection memory, which suggests that pre-existing cross-reactive memory T cells took part in the SARS-CoV-2 response. From day 15 to 85, contracting clones showed balanced CD4/CD8 phenotypes, whereas a second wave of clones that expanded from day 15 to 37 leaned towards CD4+. Contracting CD4+ clones were found mainly in CM and EM memory subsets, while CD8+ clones were enriched in EMRA. The study included only a couple of mild cases, and larger cohorts that include severe cases with pre-infection samples were judged to be necessary. Whether the second-wave clones peaking on day 37 were SARS-CoV-2 specific was not confirmed.

Ficoll-Paque density gradient centrifugation was the method used to isolate PBMCs. The sequence links TRBV5-1 to TRBJ1-1; the central 7 bases match TRBD1. The specimen sequenced was PBMCs or a T cell subset sorted from them (not recorded which). The sequence was obtained from a man between 18 and 29 years old who had mild COVID-19 (a few samples of this study predate the infection). The sample titles of this study are shuffled in the database, so cell type and time point are left out; the donor was told from shared clones. This receptor carries the CDR3 CASSLVQGSTEAFF. Here is the DNA: TGCGCCAGCAGCTTGGTACAGGGGAGTACTGAAGCTTTCTTT.